These 5 T cell receptor beta chains were sequenced from one sample in a study of blood T cell repertoires in COVID-19. Clones were sequenced by immunoSEQ multiplex PCR, and TCRdb holds only the in-frame ones, with some missing. The sample lists about 360,000 clones, approximately 86% occurring once. The sequenced sample was peripheral blood. The receptors shown here come from a human donor in a cohort sampled during active COVID-19.

V usage is TRBV30 and J usage is TRBJ2-1; TRBD2 agrees at 7 bases. Germline values: CDR1 GTSNPN, CDR2 SVGIG (reference sequence). There are 16 residues in the CDR3. V was clipped by 2 bases and J by 8 bases; unmatched bases: 15. The CDR3 region has the DNA TGTGCCTGGAGTAAACAAGGAGGACTAGGATATGATGAGCAGTTCTTC. This codes for CAWSKQGGLGYDEQFF.

The gene calls are TRBV6-5 and TRBJ1-1; 7 bases are a match to TRBD1. In germline, CDR1 is MNHEY, CDR2 SVGAGI. V lost 5 bases, J lost 1 base, and 7 bases stayed unmatched. This CDR3 spans 15 amino acids. This chain's CDR3 is CASSRLTGSNTEAFF. CDR3 nucleotide sequence: TGTGCCAGCAGTCGTTTGACAGGGTCGAACACTGAAGCTTTCTTT.

This chain connects TRBV10-3 to TRBJ2-5, with unresolved D. This CDR3 is 15 amino acids long. V gave up 4 bases and J gave up 5 bases, with 17 bases separating them. CDR1 ENHRY and CDR2 SYGVKD come from the germline V gene. The CDR3 sequence: CAISVSEDFDETQYF. The CDR3 region has the DNA TGTGCCATCAGTGTATCCGAGGATTTTGACGAGACCCAGTACTTC.

The V gene is TRBV7-8, the J gene TRBJ2-1, with 13 bases aligning to TRBD2. With 9 bases clipped from V and 6 bases from J, the junction kept 8 bases outside the gene matches. Germline-derived CDR1 and CDR2 are SGHVS and FQNEAQ. This CDR3 region has 15 residues. CDR3 sequence reads: CASRTSGSYGNEQFF. The CDR3, as DNA: TGTGCCAGTAGGACTAGCGGGAGCTACGGCAATGAGCAGTTCTTC. Based on the CDR3 plus reference TRBV7-8 and TRBJ2-1, the full variable domain is GAGVSQSPRYKVAKRGQDVALRCDPISGHVSLFWYQQALGQGPEFLTYFQNEAQLDKSGLPSDRFFAERPEGSVSTLKIQRTQQEDSAVYLCASRTSGSYGNEQFFGPGTRLTVL.

This clone was detected once. The chain recombines TRBV23-1 with TRBJ1-5; 7 bases fit TRBD1. TRBV23-1 is flagged as an ORF with uncertain function. With V trimmed by 7 bases and J by 4 bases, 13 bases remained unmatched. This CDR3 has 16 amino acids. The CDR3 coding sequence is TGCGCCAGCACCGGGCCCGGGACAGAAGCTAATCAGCCCCAGCATTTT. Amino acids: CASTGPGTEANQPQHF.